The 4 T cell receptor beta chains given below trace back to one sample, sequenced in a study of cytomegalovirus exposure and HLA in healthy donors. PCR employed 60 Vbeta and 13 Jbeta primers. Here immunoSEQ multiplex PCR was the method, and the copy in TCRdb shows in-frame clones only, minus some. Of about 130,000 clones in the sample, around 78% were seen once. What was sequenced was PBMCs. All receptors derive from a man aged 18 to 30 in good health and CMV-seropositive.

This clone has ten or more counts. The genes are TRBV29-1 and TRBJ1-3; 7 bases are a match to TRBD1. V was pared by 7 bases and J by 4 bases, with 10 bases of the junction left unmatched. CDR3 size: 14 residues. Germline-derived CDR1 and CDR2 are SQVTM and ANQGSEA. CDR3 DNA sequence: TGCAGCGCCACGACAGGGTTGGAAGGAAACACCATATATTTT. This translates into CSATTGLEGNTIYF.

With regard to this clone: The same CDR3 arises from other DNA sequences in this sample as well. The genes are TRBV6-6 and TRBJ1-6; 8 positions agree with TRBD1. The J segment lost 8 bases and the V segment lost 5 bases, leaving 2 bases of the junction unmatched. CDR3 length: 13 amino acids. Germline lookup yields CDR1 MNHNY and CDR2 SVGAGI (reference sequence). The CDR3 loop is CASSLTGDSPLHF. For the CDR3, the DNA is TGTGCCAGCAGTCTGACAGGGGATTCACCCCTCCACTTT.

This clone has just one count. The V call is TRBV19, the J call TRBJ1-6; D uncertain. The CDR3 sequence is 17 residues long. CDR1 is LNHDA, CDR2 SQIVND, per germline (reference sequence). V was shortened by 1 base and J by 8 bases, with 18 bases between the two germline ends. DNA of the CDR3: TGTGCCAGTAGTATAGCGTCGATCGGCGAGGGTTATTCACCCCTCCACTTT. Amino acids: CASSIASIGEGYSPLHF. The entire variable domain, with the rest obtained from reference TRBV19 and TRBJ1-6, is as follows: DGGITQSPKYLFRKEGQNVTLSCEQNLNHDAMYWYRQDPGQGLRLIYYSQIVNDFQKGDIAEGYSVSREKKESFPLTVTSAQKNPTAFYLCASSIASIGEGYSPLHFGNGTRLTVT.

The rearrangement links TRBV29-1 to TRBJ2-3, with 10 bases identical to TRBD2. CDR1 is SQVTM and CDR2 is ANQGSEA in the germline V gene. The CDR3 contains 14 residues. After removal of 7 bases from V and 5 bases from J, the junction contained 9 bases not matched to a gene. The CDR3 DNA reads as TGCAGCGGTAGCGGGGGGCCGTCCTTAGATACGCAGTATTTT. Protein sequence: CSGSGGPSLDTQYF.